This TCR beta chain was sequenced during a study of CD8 T cells in ankylosing spondylitis. Whole-study results and caveats: Enrichment of disease-linked clones was reportedly significant in matched ankylosing spondylitis synovial fluid.

TCRdb independently ran MiXCR on the 5' RACE reads; one entry per CDR3 protein. Among about 360,000 distinct CDR3 sequences listed, 20% were seen once. Per the germline V gene, CDR1 is MGHRA and CDR2 is YSYEKL. The ends lost 5 bases at V and 14 bases at J; junction bases unmatched: 9. CDR3 length: 13 residues. This clonotype was found a few times. What it binds is unknown. The receptor's source is a male donor with ankylosing spondylitis or in good health (not recorded which). The chain joins TRBV4-1 to TRBJ2-1, with TRBD1 matching 10 bases. Source material: blood, either unsorted or a sorted T cell fraction (not recorded which). The CDR3 DNA sequence: TGCGCCAGCAGCTCTCGGGACAGGGGAGGGGAGTTCTTC. Its protein product is CASSSRDRGGEFF.